Listed here are 8 T cell receptor beta chains from one sample, sequenced in a study of T cell responses to AZD1222 COVID-19 vaccine. Measured with immunoSEQ multiplex PCR; TCRdb has only the in-frame clones, and not every one. The profile shows 140,000 or so clones, around 91% of them singletons. The sequencing used peripheral blood, collected on day 0 of AZD1222 vaccination. These receptors all stem from an adult in good health.

This clone was observed a single time. The V call is TRBV10-2, the J call TRBJ1-2; perhaps TRBD1 as D (5 bases). The length of the CDR3 is 13 residues. Germline V gene data show CDR1 as WSHSY and CDR2 as SAAADI. Trimming took 6 bases from V and 8 from J, leaving 16 bases between them. The CDR3 DNA sequence: TGCGCCAGCAGCCCGGGCCCGGGACGGGGCTACACCTTC. It is translated as CASSPGPGRGYTF.

This sequence joins TRBV5-1 and TRBJ2-2, with a possible D match to TRBD2 (6 bases). CDR1 and CDR2 from the germline V gene are SGHRS and YFSETQ. V dropped 4 bases and J dropped 6 bases, with 19 bases sitting between them. This CDR3 spans 16 amino acids. The CDR3 spells CASSPGSGTLAGELFF. Here the CDR3 DNA reads TGCGCCAGCAGCCCGGGGTCAGGGACTTTGGCCGGGGAGCTGTTTTTT.

The rearrangement joins TRBV5-6 to TRBJ2-6; 9 bases match TRBD1. Trimming removed 2 bases from V and 1 base from J; junction bases left unmatched: 7. This CDR3 has 18 amino acids. Germline V gene sequence: CDR1 SGHDT, CDR2 YYEEEE. CDR3 sequence (DNA): TGTGCCAGCAGCTTCAAGGGACAGGGTTTTTCTGGGGCCAACGTCCTGACTTTC. Its translation is CASSFKGQGFSGANVLTF.

V usage is TRBV6-1 and J usage is TRBJ1-3; 8 bases align to TRBD1. CDR1 and CDR2 (germline): MNHNS, SASEGT. The V and J ends lost 3 bases and 13 bases, in that order; junction bases with no gene match: 14. The CDR3 extends over 15 amino acids. The chain's CDR3 is CASSEQGAERGRIYF. CDR3 DNA sequence: TGTGCCAGCAGTGAGCAGGGGGCGGAGAGGGGTCGGATATATTTT.

This rearrangement joins TRBV4-2 to TRBJ2-5; 8 nucleotides line up with TRBD2. This CDR3 region has 15 residues. CDR1 LGHNA and CDR2 YNFKEQ come from the germline V gene. After removal of 0 bases from V and 5 bases from J, the junction contained 5 bases not matched to a gene. Here the CDR3 reads CASSQEREGHETQYF. The CDR3 DNA reads TGTGCCAGCAGCCAAGAACGGGAGGGCCATGAGACCCAGTACTTC.

The DNA of the CDR3 is TGTGCCAGCAAGGACAGGTTGAACACTGAAGCTTTCTTT. Its protein is CASKDRLNTEAFF. The chain has TRBV6-5 and TRBJ1-1; 7 bases map to TRBD1. The CDR3 has 13 amino acids. Germline V gene lookup returns CDR1 MNHEY and CDR2 SVGAGI. With 7 bases clipped from V and 0 bases from J, the junction kept 2 bases outside the gene matches.

The V gene is TRBV3-1 (or the pseudogene TRBV3-2), the J gene TRBJ2-5; D possibly corresponds to TRBD2 (5 bases). With 4 bases removed from V and 5 bases from J, the gap between germline ends came to 11 bases. This CDR3 region has 13 residues. CDR1 and CDR2 (germline): LGHDT, YNNKEL (reference sequence). The CDR3 sequence is CASSRDRGETQYF. In DNA form, the CDR3 reads TGTGCCAGCAGCCGAGACCGAGGGGAGACCCAGTACTTC.

This chain connects TRBV7-2 to TRBJ2-7; 12 bases align to TRBD2. Germline V lookup: CDR1 SGHTA, CDR2 FQGNSA. With 1 base clipped from V and 5 bases from J, the junction kept 9 bases outside the gene matches. The CDR3 has 17 residues. In DNA, the CDR3 is TGTGCCAGCAGCTTAGGCCCGACTAGCGGGAGCCTCCACGAGCAGTACTTC. Amino acid sequence: CASSLGPTSGSLHEQYF. The full variable domain, its missing parts supplied by reference TRBV7-2 and TRBJ2-7, is GAGVSQSPSNKVTEKGKDVELRCDPISGHTALYWYRQSLGQGLEFLIYFQGNSAPDKSGLPSDRFSAERTGGSVSTLTIQRTQQEDSAVYLCASSLGPTSGSLHEQYFGPGTRLTVT.